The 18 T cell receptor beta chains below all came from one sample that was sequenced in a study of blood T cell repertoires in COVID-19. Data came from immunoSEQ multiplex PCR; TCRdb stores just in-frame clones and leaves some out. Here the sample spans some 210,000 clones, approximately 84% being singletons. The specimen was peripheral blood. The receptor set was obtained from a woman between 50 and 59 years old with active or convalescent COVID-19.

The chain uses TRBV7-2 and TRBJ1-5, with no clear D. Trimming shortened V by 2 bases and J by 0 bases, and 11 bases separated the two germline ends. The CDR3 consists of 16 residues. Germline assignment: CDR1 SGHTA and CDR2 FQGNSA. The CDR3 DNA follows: TGTGCCAGCAGCTTATTTAGAGCAGGTAGCAATCAGCCCCAGCATTTT. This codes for CASSLFRAGSNQPQHF.

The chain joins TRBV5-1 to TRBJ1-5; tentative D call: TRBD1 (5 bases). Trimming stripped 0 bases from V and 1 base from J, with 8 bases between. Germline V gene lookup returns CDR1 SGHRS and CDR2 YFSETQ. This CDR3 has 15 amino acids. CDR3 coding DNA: TGCGCCAGCAGCTTGGAAGGGGAAAGCAATCAGCCCCAGCATTTT. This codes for CASSLEGESNQPQHF.

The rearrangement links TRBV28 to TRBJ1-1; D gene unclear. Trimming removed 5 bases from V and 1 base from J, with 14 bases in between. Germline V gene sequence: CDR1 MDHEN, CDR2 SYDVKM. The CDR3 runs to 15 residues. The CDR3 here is CASSQSGEPNTEAFF. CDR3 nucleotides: TGTGCCAGCAGTCAAAGCGGGGAGCCGAACACTGAAGCTTTCTTT.

CDR3 sequence reads: CANFYRGRGYGYTF. CDR3 nucleotides: TGTGCCAATTTCTACAGGGGGCGCGGCTATGGCTACACCTTC. The J gene is TRBJ1-2, the V gene TRBV19; 9 positions agree with TRBD1. The CDR3 consists of 14 residues. Germline V CDR1 and CDR2: LNHDA, SQIVND (reference sequence). V lost 10 bases and J lost 4; bases outside the gene matches: 10.

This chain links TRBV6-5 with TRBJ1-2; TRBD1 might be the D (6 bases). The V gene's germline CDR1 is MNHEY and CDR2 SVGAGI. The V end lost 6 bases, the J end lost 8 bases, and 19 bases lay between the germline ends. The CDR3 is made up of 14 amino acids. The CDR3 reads CASSRDRQAQGYTF. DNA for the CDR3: TGTGCCAGCAGCCGAGACAGACAGGCTCAGGGCTACACCTTC.

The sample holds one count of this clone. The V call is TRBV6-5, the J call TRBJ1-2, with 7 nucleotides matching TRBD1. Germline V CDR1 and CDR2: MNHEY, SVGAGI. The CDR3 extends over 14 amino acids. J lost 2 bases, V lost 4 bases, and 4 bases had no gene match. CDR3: CASSSQTGNYGYTF. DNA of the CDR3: TGTGCCAGCAGTTCTCAGACAGGGAACTATGGCTACACCTTC.

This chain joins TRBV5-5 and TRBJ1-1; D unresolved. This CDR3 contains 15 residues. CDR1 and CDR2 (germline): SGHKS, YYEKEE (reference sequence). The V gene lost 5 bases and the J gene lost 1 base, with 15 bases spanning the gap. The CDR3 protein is CASRLQSRSNTEAFF. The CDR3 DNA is TGTGCCAGCAGGTTGCAGTCTCGATCGAACACTGAAGCTTTCTTT.

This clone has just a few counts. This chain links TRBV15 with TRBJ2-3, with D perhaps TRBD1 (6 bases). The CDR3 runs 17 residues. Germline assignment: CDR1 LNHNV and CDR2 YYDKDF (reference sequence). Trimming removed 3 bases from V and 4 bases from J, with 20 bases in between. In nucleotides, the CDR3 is TGTGCCACCAGCAGCAAACAGGGTGCTTCCAGGGCAGATACGCAGTATTTT. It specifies CATSSKQGASRADTQYF.

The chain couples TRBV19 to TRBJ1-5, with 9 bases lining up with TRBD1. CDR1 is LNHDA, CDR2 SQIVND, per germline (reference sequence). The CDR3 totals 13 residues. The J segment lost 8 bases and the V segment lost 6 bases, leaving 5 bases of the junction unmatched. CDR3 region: CASRNRGLEPQHF. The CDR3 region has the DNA TGTGCCAGTAGGAACAGGGGGCTGGAGCCCCAGCATTTT.

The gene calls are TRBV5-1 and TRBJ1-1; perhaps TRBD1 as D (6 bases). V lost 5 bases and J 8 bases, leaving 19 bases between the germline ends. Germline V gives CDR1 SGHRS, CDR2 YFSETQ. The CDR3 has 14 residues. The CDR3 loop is CASRGDTGTAEAFF. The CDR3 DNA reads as TGCGCCAGCAGAGGGGACACCGGCACCGCCGAAGCTTTCTTT. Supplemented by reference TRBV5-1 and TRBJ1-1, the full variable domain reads KAGVTQTPRYLIKTRGQQVTLSCSPISGHRSVSWYQQTPGQGLQFLFEYFSETQRNKGNFPGRFSGRQFSNSRSEMNVSTLELGDSALYLCASRGDTGTAEAFFGQGTRLTVV.

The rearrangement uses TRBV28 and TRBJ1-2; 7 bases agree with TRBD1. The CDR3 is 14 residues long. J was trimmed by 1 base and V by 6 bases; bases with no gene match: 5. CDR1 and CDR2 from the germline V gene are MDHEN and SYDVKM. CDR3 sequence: CASRTGWDNYGYTF. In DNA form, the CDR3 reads TGTGCCAGCAGGACAGGGTGGGATAACTATGGCTACACCTTC.

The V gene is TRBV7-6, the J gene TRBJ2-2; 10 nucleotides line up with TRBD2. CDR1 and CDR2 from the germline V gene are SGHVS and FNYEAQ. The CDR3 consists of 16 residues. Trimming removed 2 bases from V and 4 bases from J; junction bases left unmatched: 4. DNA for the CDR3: TGTGCCAGCAGCTTAACTAGCGGGGCCCTCACCGGGGAGCTGTTTTTT. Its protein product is CASSLTSGALTGELFF. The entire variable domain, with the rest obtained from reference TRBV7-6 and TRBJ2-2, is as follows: GAGVSQSPRYKVTKRGQDVALRCDPISGHVSLYWYRQALGQGPEFLTYFNYEAQQDKSGLPNDRFSAERPEGSISTLTIQRTEQRDSAMYRCASSLTSGALTGELFFGEGSRLTVL.

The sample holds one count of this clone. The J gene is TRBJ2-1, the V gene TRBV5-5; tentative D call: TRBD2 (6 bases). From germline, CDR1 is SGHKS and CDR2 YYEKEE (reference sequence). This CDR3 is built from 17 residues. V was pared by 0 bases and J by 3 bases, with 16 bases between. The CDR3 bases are TGTGCCAGCAGCTTGGGCGGGGATCGGATTAACTACAATGAGCAGTTCTTC. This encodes CASSLGGDRINYNEQFF.

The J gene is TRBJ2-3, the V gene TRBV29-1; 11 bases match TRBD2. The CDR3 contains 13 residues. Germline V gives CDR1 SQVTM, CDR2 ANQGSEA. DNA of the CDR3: TGCGGAGTTAGCGGGAGGGCCCCAGATACGCAGTATTTT. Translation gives CGVSGRAPDTQYF.

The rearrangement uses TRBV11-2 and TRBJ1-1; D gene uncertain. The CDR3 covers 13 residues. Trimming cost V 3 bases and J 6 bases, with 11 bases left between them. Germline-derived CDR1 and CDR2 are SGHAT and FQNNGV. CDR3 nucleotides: TGTGCCAGCAGCTTTTCCCGTAGCGCTGAAGCTTTCTTT. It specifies CASSFSRSAEAFF.

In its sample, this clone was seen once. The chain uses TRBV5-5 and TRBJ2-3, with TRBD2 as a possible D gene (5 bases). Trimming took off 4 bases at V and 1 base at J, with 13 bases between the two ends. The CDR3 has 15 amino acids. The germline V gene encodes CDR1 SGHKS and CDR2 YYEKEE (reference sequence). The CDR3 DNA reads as TGTGCCAGCAGCCCTAGACTACTGGGCACAGATACGCAGTATTTT. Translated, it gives CASSPRLLGTDTQYF.

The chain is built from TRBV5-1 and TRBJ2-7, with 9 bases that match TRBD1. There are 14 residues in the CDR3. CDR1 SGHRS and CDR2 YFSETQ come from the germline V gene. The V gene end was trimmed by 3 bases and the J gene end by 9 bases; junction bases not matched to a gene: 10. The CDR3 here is CASSSGTGPFGQYF. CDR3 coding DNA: TGCGCCAGCAGCTCCGGGACAGGGCCCTTCGGGCAGTACTTC. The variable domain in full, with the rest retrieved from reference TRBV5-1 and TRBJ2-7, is KAGVTQTPRYLIKTRGQQVTLSCSPISGHRSVSWYQQTPGQGLQFLFEYFSETQRNKGNFPGRFSGRQFSNSRSEMNVSTLELGDSALYLCASSSGTGPFGQYFGPGTRLTVT.

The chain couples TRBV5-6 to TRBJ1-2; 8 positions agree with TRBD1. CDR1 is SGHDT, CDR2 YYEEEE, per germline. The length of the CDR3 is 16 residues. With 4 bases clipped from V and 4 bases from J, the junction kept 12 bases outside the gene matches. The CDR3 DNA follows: TGTGCCAGCAGCCCCGGGACAGGCAGATTTTTCTATGGCTACACCTTC. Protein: CASSPGTGRFFYGYTF.